This is a list of T cell receptor beta chains from one sample in a study of T-cell reconstitution after alpha-beta-depleted transplantation in children. TCRdb independently ran MiXCR on the PCR reads; one entry per CDR3 protein. This sample yields 90,000 to 100,000 distinct CDR3 sequences, of which more than 20% are seen a single time; 20% to 25% belongs to the top ten. The input for sequencing was PBMCs, taken before TCRalphabeta/CD19-depleted stem cell transplant. The source is a boy younger than 10 with acute lymphoblastic leukemia, due to receive a stem cell transplant. Each CDR3 is given with its conserved first and last residue. D genes are given only for firm matches. Where a row states a size, it is once, few, many or the class of an expanded clone; other rows omit it.

CDR3 length | clone size | J gene | D gene | V gene | CDR3 DNA | CDR3 protein
14 | many | TRBJ2-7 | TRBD1 | TRBV11-3 | TGTGCCAGCAGCGTAGGACAGGGCTCCTACGAGCAGTACTTC | CASSVGQGSYEQYF
15 | few | TRBJ1-5 | TRBD1 | TRBV28 | TGTGCCAGCAGTACCCCAGACAGGGAGGATCAGCCCCAGCATTTT | CASSTPDREDQPQHF
15 | many | TRBJ2-4 | . | TRBV7-2 | TGTGCCAGCAGCTTAGAGGGGGGGTTTTTTAACATTCAGTACTTC | CASSLEGGFFNIQYF
15 | . | TRBJ1-1 | TRBD1 | TRBV14 | TGTGCCAGCAGCCAAGTAAGGGGGCCGGGCACTGAAGCTTTCTTT | CASSQVRGPGTEAFF
15 | few | TRBJ2-1 | . | TRBV4-1 | TGCGCCAGCAGCGGCGGAAGCGGGTCGGGGTATGAGCAGTTCTTC | CASSGGSGSGYEQFF
14 | large | TRBJ2-2 | . | TRBV12-3/TRBV12-4 | TGTGCCAGCAGTTCGACAGGGAACACCGGGGAGCTGTTTTTT | CASSSTGNTGELFF
15 | . | TRBJ1-1 | . | TRBV5-1 | TGCGCCAGCAGCTCTGGACAGCATGAAGGCACTGAAGCTTTCTTT | CASSSGQHEGTEAFF
11 | . | TRBJ2-1 | . | TRBV12-3/TRBV12-4 | TGTGCCAGCAGTTTCGAGGGTGAGCAGTTCTTC | CASSFEGEQFF
14 | . | TRBJ2-1 | TRBD1 | TRBV27 | TGTGCCAGCAGACTGGACAGGGTCACGGGGGAGCAGTTCTTC | CASRLDRVTGEQFF
15 | few | TRBJ2-1 | TRBD2 | TRBV3-1 | TGTGCCAGCAGCCAAGACTTTGCTAGCGGAGGGGAGCAGTTCTTC | CASSQDFASGGEQFF
15 | few | TRBJ2-7 | TRBD1 | TRBV10-3 | TGTGCCATCAGTGAGTCACAGGGGGCAGCCTCCGAGCAGTACTTC | CAISESQGAASEQYF
13 | few | TRBJ2-5 | . | TRBV6-2/TRBV6-3 | TGTGCCAGCAGTGAGGGGGGCCGTGAGACCCAGTACTTC | CASSEGGRETQYF
14 | . | TRBJ2-7 | TRBD1 | TRBV11-2 | TGTGCCAGCAGCCCTGACAGGGGGCTTTACGAGCAGTACTTC | CASSPDRGLYEQYF
12 | many | TRBJ1-1 | TRBD1 | TRBV20-1 | TGCAGTGCTATCAGGGGGCCGTCGGTAGCTTTCTTT | CSAIRGPSVAFF
14 | . | TRBJ2-7 | TRBD2 | TRBV20-1 | TGCAGTGCCGGGTTCGGTCTAGCGGACTACGAGCAGTACTTC | CSAGFGLADYEQYF
15 | . | TRBJ2-3 | TRBD1 | TRBV7-6 | TGTGCCAGCAGCTCGGCGGGACAGGGCACAGATACGCAGTATTTT | CASSSAGQGTDTQYF
13 | . | TRBJ2-1 | . | TRBV11-2 | TGTGCCAGCAGCCTCGACAGGGACTATGAGCAGTTCTTC | CASSLDRDYEQFF
13 | . | TRBJ1-1 | TRBD1 | TRBV4-3 | TGCGCCAGCGGACAGGGTAGGTACACTGAAGCTTTCTTT | CASGQGRYTEAFF
13 | many | TRBJ2-7 | . | TRBV7-6 | TGTGCCAGCAGCTTAAAAATTGGGAGTGAGCAGTACTTC | CASSLKIGSEQYF
15 | . | TRBJ1-5 | . | TRBV7-9 | TGTGCCAGCAGCTTAGGTGCAGGGTTCGAGCAGCCCCAGCATTTT | CASSLGAGFEQPQHF
16 | . | TRBJ2-3 | . | TRBV9 | TGTGCCAGCAGCCCTCTTCGCGTGGCAGGCACAGATACGCAGTATTTT | CASSPLRVAGTDTQYF
16 | few | TRBJ2-3 | . | TRBV6-4 | TGTGCCAGCAGTGACGGTGGCGGAGGCGCCACAGATACGCAGTATTTT | CASSDGGGGATDTQYF
13 | . | TRBJ2-5 | . | TRBV7-7 | TGTGCCAGCAGCTTACAGGGACTCGGGACCCAGTACTTC | CASSLQGLGTQYF
15 | . | TRBJ2-3 | . | TRBV5-1 | TGCGCCAGCAGCTTGGAAAGCCCTAGCACAGATACGCAGTATTTT | CASSLESPSTDTQYF
16 | . | TRBJ2-3 | . | TRBV4-1 | TGCGCCAGCAGCCAAGTCCTAGCGAGGAGCACAGATACGCAGTATTTT | CASSQVLARSTDTQYF
15 | once | TRBJ1-1 | . | TRBV3-1 | TGTGCCAGCAGCCCCCGTGGGTCCGGGAGAACTGAAGCTTTCTTT | CASSPRGSGRTEAFF
12 | . | TRBJ1-1 | . | TRBV28 | TGTGCCAGCAAGTCGGGGAACACTGAAGCTTTCTTT | CASKSGNTEAFF
13 | many | TRBJ1-3 | . | TRBV20-1 | TGCAGTATCACAGGTTTCTCTGGAAACACCATATATTTT | CSITGFSGNTIYF
13 | . | TRBJ2-2 | . | TRBV7-2 | TGTGCCACCACATCCAGGGGCACCGGGGAGCTGTTTTTT | CATTSRGTGELFF
14 | . | TRBJ2-5 | . | TRBV20-1 | TGCAGTGCTAGACGACGGAGGGGCTCAGAGACCCAGTACTTC | CSARRRRGSETQYF
16 | . | TRBJ2-1 | . | TRBV20-1 | TGCAGTGCTAGAGTTCTGGAGGGAAGCTCCTACAATGAGCAGTTCTTC | CSARVLEGSSYNEQFF
15 | few | TRBJ2-3 | . | TRBV7-9 | TGTGCCAGCAGCTTGAATCGACCCTATGGGGATACGCAGTATTTT | CASSLNRPYGDTQYF
15 | . | TRBJ2-3 | TRBD2 | TRBV12-3/TRBV12-4 | TGTGCCAGCAGCACCCTAGCGGAGTGGGGCCGGGCGCAGTATTTT | CASSTLAEWGRAQYF
14 | few | TRBJ1-1 | . | TRBV5-1 | TGCGCCAGCAGCTTGGATTCGGGGTACACTGAAGCTTTCTTT | CASSLDSGYTEAFF
14 | once | TRBJ1-1 | . | TRBV28 | TGTGCCAGCAGTCGACCTGGGGTGCGGATTGAAGCTTTCTTT | CASSRPGVRIEAFF
15 | few | TRBJ2-4 | . | TRBV20-1 | TGCAGTGCCTTATCGTCCCGGGACAAAGTAAACATTCAGTACTTC | CSALSSRDKVNIQYF
12 | few | TRBJ2-7 | . | TRBV28 | TGTGCCAGCAGTTTTTATGACTACGAGCAGTACTTC | CASSFYDYEQYF
15 | many | TRBJ1-5 | . | TRBV20-1 | TGCAGTGCTAGAGATCTTGAGGACAGCAATCAGCCCCAGCATTTT | CSARDLEDSNQPQHF
14 | . | TRBJ1-1 | . | TRBV20-1 | TGCAGTGCTAGCGAGTCCGCCGCGAGCACTGAAGCTTTCTTT | CSASESAASTEAFF
14 | few | TRBJ1-6 | . | TRBV5-1 | TGCGCCAGCCAAGGGGCCTCCTATAATTCACCCCTCCACTTT | CASQGASYNSPLHF
13 | . | TRBJ1-1 | . | TRBV7-9 | TGTGCCAGCTTTACATTGCAGGACACTGAAGCTTTCTTT | CASFTLQDTEAFF